The present entry profiles one T cell receptor (beta chain) with its context. It has no known antigen specificity. Within one base of it there is no much larger clone, and no base qualities were kept. Using the deep immunoSEQ assay, multiplex PCR amplified TCR CDR3 regions from genomic DNA. Extracted genomic DNA from each cell subset was spread evenly across all wells of several immunoSEQ 96-well plates, with each plate serving as a replicate. For sorted subsets, approximately 210 ng of genomic DNA, equivalent to around 29,000 T cell genomes, went into each replicate PCR. Purified libraries were quantified with a Qubit 3.0 fluorometer, sized on a Bioanalyzer 2100, and re-quantified with the KAPA Library Quantification kit. Every immunoSEQ 96-well plate was sequenced on a dedicated single-read 150-cycle Illumina NextSeq 550 flow cell. The authors processed their data as follows. Because only junctional sequences without quality scores were contained in the immunoSEQ output, filtering matching that applied to full-length reads could not be performed. To assign V/J genes and CDR3, sequences were annotated against IMGT germline references using PyIR, a Python wrapper for IgBLAST v1.9. Reads were removed for weak V/J assignments (E-value above 1e-6), missing CDR3, stop codons, out-of-frame junctions, or ambiguous translated residues. V3J clonotypes were defined as sequences sharing the same inferred V gene, J gene, and CDR3 amino acid sequence. Percentage overlap between repertoires was calculated by dividing the number of shared unique clonotypes by the size of the smaller repertoire. RTK rarefaction, the Chao1 estimator, and Recon v2.1 estimates of unobserved clonotypes were used to assess repertoire richness. OLGA was used to compute generation probabilities for all TCRbeta clonotypes that the gDNA method yielded from a few donors. Drawn from immuneACCESS, this table holds only the in-frame rearrangements with V and J called that TCRdb kept. Clones are partly lost; checked studies trace under half to an unresolved V gene and leave the rest unexplained. D and trimming come from the DNA, and the V and J calls and clone size come from that table. The sample table lists over 2 million clones, approximately 90% of them with a count of one. The top ten clones comprise 0.3% to 0.4% of the sample.

The germline V and J ends show losses of 6 bases and 6 bases respectively, and no gene match explains 7 bases of the junction. The CDR3 runs 14 residues from the cysteine to the phenylalanine. Only the CDR3 region is kept as DNA, spanning 42 bases read in frame from base 1. From a lookup of the germline V gene, CDR1 and CDR2 are KGHSH and LQKENI. The data originate from a study of shared clonotypes between healthy human individuals (dated by TCRdb to 2018 to 2021). Some background on the complete study: Two women and a few men aged 18 to 49 years were included in the cohort. Different laboratories and diverse techniques were used to prepare libraries and sequence TCR repertoires, to increase sequencing depth and limit assay-specific biases. Per donor, leukapheresis produced somewhere between about 0.9 and 10 billion PBMCs. To estimate repertoire size and how much clonotypes are shared between individuals, the study performed deep sequencing of blood TCR repertoires from 4 to 6 healthy adults. Per donor, three plates each were used for CD4 naive and CD4 memory, two for CD8 naive, and one for CD8 memory.

What the work shows at the level of the full study, not this receptor alone: Across several donors, roughly 5% of naive CD4, approximately 3.6% of naive CD8, around 2.5% of memory CD4, and 0.4% of memory CD8 clonotypes were shared. Because the study included a small number of donors, the genetic and exposure-history diversity represented was limited. Compared with non-shared clonotypes, the clonotypes found in all four sorted-subset donors had higher generation probabilities. Incomplete sequencing was indicated by rarefaction of sorted-subset datasets, despite the large sequencing depth. Estimated clonotype richness was generally larger for naive than for memory subsets. Based on pairwise subsampling, the degree of clonotype sharing among donors was expected to be affected by sequencing depth. Sampling was restricted to blood, and TCR repertoires in tissue are likely to differ from TCR repertoires in blood.

Donors were healthy HIV-negative adults with no recently reported acute infections or vaccinations. Every donor was a Caucasian adult residing in Nashville, Tennessee, USA. Magnetic negative selection was used to enrich CD4+ T cells, after which naive cells were positively selected on CD45RA and the negative fraction became the memory subset. Blood was collected by leukapheresis, and PBMCs were isolated by Ficoll-Histopaque density gradient centrifugation and then cryopreserved in liquid nitrogen vapor phase. Purity and quantity of every magnetically sorted T cell population were checked by analytical flow cytometry. Genomic DNA was isolated from each sorted fraction and quantified by UV absorbance on a Nanodrop 2000c.

This TCR came from a man aged 18 to 29 in good health. Some clones in this sample may be carry-over from other donors' samples. The chain employs TRBV18 and TRBJ1-5, with 8 central nucleotides matching TRBD1. The sequenced sample consisted of naive CD4+ T cells from PBMCs. Reading the label with the study, this specimen's cell subset or site is: CD45RA+ positively selected. The CDR3 protein: CASSRQGFGQPQHF. The nucleotide sequence is TGTGCCAGCTCTCGACAGGGGTTTGGTCAGCCCCAGCATTTT.